This T cell receptor (beta chain) was profiled in a study of blood T cell repertoires in COVID-19. Study information: Researchers got acute and convalescent COVID-19 samples from the United States, Italy and Spain. Sources were T cells, B-cell-depleted T cells, or PBMCs; the material itself was cDNA or gDNA.

Seattle patient enrollment occurred during active infection, with longitudinal follow-up thereafter. The table came from immunoSEQ multiplex PCR; TCRdb's copy has only in-frame clones and leaves some out. The sample holds some 240,000 clones, 82% seen once. The receptor was derived from a woman in her 70s with COVID-19, enrolled during active disease. Sequencing was carried out using peripheral blood.

CDR3 sequence reads: CASSLWGQKQPQHF. CDR3 DNA: TGTGCCAGCAGTTTATGGGGGCAAAAGCAGCCCCAGCATTTT. J is TRBJ1-5 and V is TRBV28; D is perhaps TRBD1 (5 bases). Germline CDR1 reads MDHEN; CDR2 reads SYDVKM. With 0 bases removed from V and 7 bases from J, the gap between germline ends came to 10 bases. CDR3 length: 14 amino acids. Combining the CDR3 with reference TRBV28 and TRBJ1-5 gives the whole variable domain DVKVTQSSRYLVKRTGEKVFLECVQDMDHENMFWYRQDPGLGLRLIYFSYDVKMKEKGDIPEGYSVSREKKERFSLILESASTNQTSMYLCASSLWGQKQPQHFGDGTRLSIL.